This is a list of T cell receptor beta chains from one sample in a study of post-analysis software for immune sequencing data. TCRdb re-derived calls from the PCR reads in MiXCR, one entry per CDR3 protein. The sample lists fewer than 550,000 distinct CDR3 sequences, 30% to 40% occurring once. The sequenced material came from blood. The source is a girl aged 2-17 years with multiple sclerosis. Each CDR3 is given without its conserved first and last residue.

TRBJ2-6	TRBV5-1	ASSFGSTSGANVLT
TRBJ1-2	TRBV6-5	ASSRDRLYGYT
TRBJ1-2	TRBV4-1	ASSQDRGPPYGYT
TRBJ2-4	TRBV4-1	ASSQYRGQGGIQY
TRBJ2-7	TRBV4-1	ASSQVKGGEQY
TRBJ1-4	TRBV7-2	ASSLAGVNEKLF
TRBJ2-5	TRBV19	ATGSSDNQETQY
TRBJ2-1	TRBV20-1	SARDMASGGSYNEQF
TRBJ1-1	TRBV20-1	SCQGAWSTEAF
TRBJ2-3	TRBV20-1	SARAGPTGLTDTQY
TRBJ2-3	TRBV5-1	ASSTGLAGSTDTQY
TRBJ1-4	TRBV5-5	ASSIPGTVNEKLF
TRBJ1-1	TRBV9	ASSGPNTMNTEAF
TRBJ2-5	TRBV5-1	ASSLTVTGETQY
TRBJ2-1	TRBV11-2	ASSLDPTGGYNEQF
TRBJ1-1	TRBV6-5	ASSFRTGGTEAF
TRBJ2-2	TRBV12-3/TRBV12-4	ASIISGTGRAGELF
TRBJ2-7	TRBV6-6	ASSPTREQY
TRBJ2-5	TRBV12-5	ASGLWQEETQY
TRBJ1-1	TRBV20-1	SARDPNGGTEAF
TRBJ1-6	TRBV6-5	ASSYSELVGSNSPLH
TRBJ1-1	TRBV10-2	ASSDWRKNTEAF
TRBJ2-7	TRBV20-1	SARAGYGQY
TRBJ2-3	TRBV20-1	SGQVRGGSTDTQY
TRBJ1-4	TRBV6-2/TRBV6-3	ASLADRGEKLF
TRBJ1-4	TRBV20-1	SAIPTGGVEKLF
-	TRBV20-1	SARSFRTGGHEQY
TRBJ2-1	TRBV12-3/TRBV12-4	ASSLVASGGWEQF
TRBJ1-2	TRBV9	ASSQGGTGFLSGGYT
TRBJ1-6	TRBV5-1	ACREVENSPLH
TRBJ1-5	TRBV5-6	ASSLWMPGTGNQPQH
TRBJ2-4	TRBV5-1	ASSSGRNRDFNIQY
TRBJ1-6	TRBV6-5	AGGRDDNSPLH
TRBJ2-5	TRBV18	ASSPLPRGETQY
TRBJ2-3	TRBV5-6	ASSPLGGLPSTDTQY
TRBJ2-3	TRBV24-1	ATNDGHSDTQY
TRBJ2-1	TRBV20-1	SAGGLPYNEQF
TRBJ1-2	TRBV9	ASSERGLGDYGYT
TRBJ1-2	TRBV5-1	ASRAGPDYGYT
TRBJ2-3	TRBV20-1	SARYRGKNTQY
TRBJ2-5	TRBV5-1	ASKLAGQETQY
TRBJ1-1	TRBV20-1	SAIGAGRTEAF
TRBJ1-4	TRBV29-1	SAGQEATNEKLF
TRBJ2-2	TRBV20-1	SAPGRSLAGELF
TRBJ2-6	TRBV5-1	ASTLRDPGANVLT
TRBJ2-1	TRBV24-1	ATSDPSFDSGTKEF
TRBJ1-6	TRBV3-1	ASSHGLNSPLH
TRBJ1-1	TRBV7-9	ASSPGPESAF
TRBJ1-2	TRBV6-2/TRBV6-3	ASRSGTGNYGYT
-	TRBV29-1	SVEGRGETQY
TRBJ2-3	TRBV5-1	ASSRGGGRTDTQY
TRBJ2-6	TRBV11-2	ASSLWHSGANVLT
TRBJ1-3	TRBV29-1	SVATGNTRY
TRBJ2-7	TRBV6-5	ASSTGGLYYEQY
TRBJ2-3	TRBV20-1	SGRYTDTQY